The 14 T cell receptor beta chains below come from one sample, sequenced in a study of cytomegalovirus exposure and HLA in healthy donors. The PCR had 60 Vbeta and 13 Jbeta primers. Clones were read by immunoSEQ multiplex PCR, and TCRdb kept only the in-frame ones, dropping some. The data show 150,000 to 200,000 clones, less than 90% seen once. The material sequenced was PBMCs. These receptors all come from a man aged 50-59 years in good health and CMV-seropositive.

The rearrangement joins TRBV7-9 to TRBJ1-2; 7 nucleotides line up with TRBD1. Losses at the gene ends were 4 bases for V and 0 bases for J; bases not matched to a gene: 8. Germline-derived CDR1 and CDR2 are SEHNR and FQNEAQ (reference sequence). The CDR3 has 16 amino acids. CDR3 in DNA: TGTGCCAGCAGCTCTACAGGGGCGCGATCTAACTATGGCTACACCTTC. Translation: CASSSTGARSNYGYTF.

The chain joins TRBV6-6 to TRBJ2-2; 10 bases are a match to TRBD1. CDR3 length: 15 amino acids. With 6 bases clipped from V and 5 bases from J, the junction kept 6 bases outside the gene matches. The germline gives CDR1 MNHNY, CDR2 SVGAGI (reference sequence). CDR3 in DNA: TGTGCCAGCAGCCCCCGGGACAGGGGAACCGGGGAGCTGTTTTTT. It codes for CASSPRDRGTGELFF.

The rearrangement links TRBV6-5 to TRBJ1-4, with D possibly TRBD1 on 5 matching bases. V was cut by 0 bases and J by 5 bases, with 7 bases left in between. Germline assignment: CDR1 MNHEY and CDR2 SVGAGI. There are 14 residues in the CDR3. This CDR3 reads CASSYSSGNEKLFF. CDR3 DNA sequence: TGTGCCAGCAGTTACTCGTCAGGGAATGAAAAACTGTTTTTT.

The chain links TRBV9 to TRBJ2-6, with D possibly being TRBD1 (5 bases). The V end was cut by 3 bases, the J end by 0 bases, with 16 bases between. Germline V CDR1 and CDR2: SGDLS, YYNGEE. The length of the CDR3 is 18 residues. The DNA for the CDR3 is TGTGCCAGCAGCGCCCAAACAGGTATTCCCTCTGGGGCCAACGTCCTGACTTTC. Translated: CASSAQTGIPSGANVLTF.

CDR3 amino acids: CSLGGGHEQYF. In DNA, the CDR3 is TGCAGCCTCGGAGGTGGGCACGAGCAGTACTTC. This rearrangement joins TRBV20-1 to TRBJ2-7, with D possibly matching TRBD2 (5 bases). This CDR3 comprises 11 residues. CDR1 is DFQATT and CDR2 is SNEGSKA in the germline V gene (reference sequence).

V usage is TRBV6-1 and J usage is TRBJ2-5, with D possibly matching TRBD1 (5 bases). Germline V gene lookup returns CDR1 MNHNS and CDR2 SASEGT. The ends were cut back, 2 bases at V and 5 bases at J, with 9 bases in the middle. There are 13 residues in the CDR3. CDR3 in amino acids: CASSERYRETQYF. For the CDR3, the DNA is TGTGCCAGCAGTGAACGGTACAGGGAGACCCAGTACTTC.

The chain has TRBV7-6 and TRBJ2-1; a possible D gene is TRBD2 (7 bases). V dropped 1 base and J dropped 7 bases, with 23 bases sitting between them. The CDR3 length is 18 residues. Germline CDR1 SGHVS, CDR2 FNYEAQ. Here the CDR3 reads CASSLGSFSSGGGNEQFF. The CDR3 coding sequence is TGTGCCAGCAGCTTAGGGAGCTTTTCTAGCGGAGGGGGGAATGAGCAGTTCTTC.

The rearrangement joins TRBV28 to TRBJ1-1, with 7 bases fitting TRBD1. The CDR3 covers 13 residues. With V trimmed by 5 bases and J by 4 bases, 4 bases remained unmatched. Looked up from germline, CDR1 is MDHEN and CDR2 is SYDVKM. The CDR3 reads CASSQDRSTEAFF. The CDR3 nucleotides read TGTGCCAGCAGTCAGGACAGGTCCACTGAAGCTTTCTTT.

For this clone: The conserved closing phenylalanine or tryptophan is absent in this CDR3, likely reflecting a read error. The gene calls are TRBV15 and TRBJ1-2; D remains unclear. The V gene's germline CDR1 is LNHNV and CDR2 YYDKDF (reference sequence). V was cut by 1 base and J by 7 bases, with 13 bases left in between. CDR3 length: 14 residues. Here the CDR3 reads CATSRGGQSVGYTL. As DNA, the CDR3 is TGTGCCACCAGCAGAGGAGGGCAGAGCGTTGGCTACACCCTC.

The genes are TRBV30 and TRBJ2-5, with D tentatively TRBD2 (5 bases). The V gene lost 0 bases and the J gene lost 4 bases, with 15 bases spanning the gap. The V gene's germline CDR1 is GTSNPN and CDR2 SVGIG (reference sequence). This CDR3 has 15 amino acids. CDR3: CAWSVTRPGRETQYF. The CDR3 coding sequence is TGTGCCTGGAGTGTAACGCGACCGGGGAGAGAGACCCAGTACTTC.

The J gene is TRBJ2-5, the V gene TRBV14, with 11 bases matching TRBD1. The CDR3 runs to 15 residues. CDR1 is SGHDN, CDR2 FVKESK, per germline. Germline trimming cut 4 bases from V and 1 base from J; bases unmatched to any gene: 2. The CDR3 sequence: CASSPGTGGQETQYF. For the CDR3, the DNA is TGTGCCAGCAGCCCGGGGACAGGGGGCCAAGAGACCCAGTACTTC.

This rearrangement joins TRBV21-1 to TRBJ2-1; the D call in the table, TRBD1, was not verified against the DNA. TRBV21-1 is described as a pseudogene. The CDR3 loop spans 17 amino acids. CDR3 DNA sequence: TGTGCCAGCAGCTCTCGGACAAGCCAAAGCTCCTACAATGAGCAGTTCTTC. It is translated as CASSSRTSQSSYNEQFF.

The chain carries TRBV6-1 and TRBJ1-6, with a weak D call TRBD1 (5 bases). V lost 1 base, J lost 7 bases, and 14 bases lay in between. Germline lookup yields CDR1 MNHNS and CDR2 SASEGT. The length of the CDR3 is 16 residues. The CDR3 nucleotides read TGTGCCAGCAGTGAAGGTAGACGACAGAGAAATTCACCCCTCCACTTT. Encoded protein: CASSEGRRQRNSPLHF.

V and J are TRBV28 and TRBJ2-2; D unresolved. CDR1 is MDHEN, CDR2 SYDVKM, per germline. CDR3 size: 13 residues. V was trimmed by 6 bases and J by 5 bases, leaving 10 bases between them. CDR3 sequence (DNA): TGTGCCAGCAGCATAGTTGTGACCGGGGAGCTGTTTTTT. Its protein product is CASSIVVTGELFF.